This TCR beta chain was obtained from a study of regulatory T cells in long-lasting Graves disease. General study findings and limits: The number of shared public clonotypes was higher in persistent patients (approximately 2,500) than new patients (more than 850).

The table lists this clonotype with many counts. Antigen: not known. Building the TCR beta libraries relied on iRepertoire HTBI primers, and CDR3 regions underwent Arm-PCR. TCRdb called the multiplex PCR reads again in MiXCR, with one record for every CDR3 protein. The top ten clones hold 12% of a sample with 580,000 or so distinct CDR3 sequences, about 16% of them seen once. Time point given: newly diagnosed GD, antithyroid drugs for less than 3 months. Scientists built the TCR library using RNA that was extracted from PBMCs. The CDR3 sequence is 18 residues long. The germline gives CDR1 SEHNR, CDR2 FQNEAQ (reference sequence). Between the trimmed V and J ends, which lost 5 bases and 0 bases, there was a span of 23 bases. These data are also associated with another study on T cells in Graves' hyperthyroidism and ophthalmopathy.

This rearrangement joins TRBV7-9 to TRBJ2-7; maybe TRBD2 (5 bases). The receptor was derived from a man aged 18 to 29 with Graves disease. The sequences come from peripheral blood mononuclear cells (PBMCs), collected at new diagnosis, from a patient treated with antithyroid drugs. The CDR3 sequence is CASSHVFIGRDSSYEQYF. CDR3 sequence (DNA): TGTGCCAGCAGCCACGTATTCATCGGACGGGATAGCTCCTACGAGCAGTACTTC.